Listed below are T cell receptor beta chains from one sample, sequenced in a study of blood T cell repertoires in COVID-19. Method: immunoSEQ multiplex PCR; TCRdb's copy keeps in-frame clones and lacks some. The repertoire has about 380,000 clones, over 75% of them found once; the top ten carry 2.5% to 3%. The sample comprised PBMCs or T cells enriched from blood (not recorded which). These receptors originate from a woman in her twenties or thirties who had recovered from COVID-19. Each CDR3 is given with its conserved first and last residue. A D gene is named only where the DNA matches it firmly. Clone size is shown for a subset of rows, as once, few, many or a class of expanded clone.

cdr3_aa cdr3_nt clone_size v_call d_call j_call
CASSSPREGLAGAEQFF TGTGCCAGCAGCTCACCCCGGGAGGGACTAGCGGGAGCTGAGCAGTTCTTC . TRBV3-1/TRBV3-2 TRBD2 TRBJ2-1
CASSVTGAVGNTIYF TGCGCCAGCAGCGTGACAGGGGCGGTAGGAAACACCATATATTTT . TRBV5-1 TRBD1 TRBJ1-3
CASSFPEGAKGYTF TGCGCCAGCAGCTTTCCCGAGGGCGCGAAAGGCTACACCTTC . TRBV5-1 . TRBJ1-2
CASSLLQGRGEQFF TGTGCCAGCAGCTTACTTCAGGGTCGGGGGGAGCAGTTCTTC . TRBV7-3 . TRBJ2-1
CASSPGTGPYEQYF TGTGCCAGTAGTCCCGGGACAGGACCCTACGAGCAGTACTTC few TRBV19 TRBD1 TRBJ2-7
CASSLLAGGPETQYF TGTGCCAGCAGCTTGTTAGCGGGAGGGCCTGAGACCCAGTACTTC . TRBV5-4 TRBD2 TRBJ2-5
CASSPRVNGYTF TGTGCCAGCAGTCCCAGGGTGAATGGCTACACCTTC few TRBV12-3/TRBV12-4 . TRBJ1-2
CASRALMNTEAFF TGTGCCAGCAGAGCCCTCATGAACACTGAAGCTTTCTTT . TRBV12-3/TRBV12-4 . TRBJ1-1
CASREKNFGEQYF TGTGCCAGCCGAGAAAAAAACTTTGGCGAGCAGTACTTC once TRBV12-3/TRBV12-4 . TRBJ2-7
CASSLRPRDYTEAFF TGTGCCAGCAGCTTACGGCCCAGGGATTACACTGAAGCTTTCTTT . TRBV5-6 . TRBJ1-1
CASSSGTSGRKETQYF TGTGCCAGCAGCTCCGGGACTAGCGGGAGAAAAGAGACCCAGTACTTC . TRBV5-4 TRBD2 TRBJ2-5
CASSQLAGGYNEQFF TGTGCCAGCAGTCAACTAGCGGGGGGTTACAATGAGCAGTTCTTC . TRBV6-5 TRBD2 TRBJ2-1
CASSVWTGGLRTNEKLFF TGTGCCAGCAGTGTGTGGACAGGGGGCCTCCGGACTAATGAAAAACTGTTTTTT . TRBV6-1 TRBD1 TRBJ1-4
CASRTGTGTLNEQFF TGTGCCAGTAGGACCGGGACAGGGACCCTGAATGAGCAGTTCTTC . TRBV19 TRBD1 TRBJ2-1
CASSPPDRTYEQYF TGTGCCAGCAGTCCTCCTGACAGAACCTACGAGCAGTACTTC once TRBV27 . TRBJ2-7
CASSPTGLIGNEKLFF TGTGCCAGCAGCCCTACAGGGCTGATCGGTAATGAAAAACTGTTTTTT . TRBV7-9 . TRBJ1-4
CASSPTSWAETQYF TGTGCCAGCTCCCCCACTAGCTGGGCGGAGACCCAGTACTTC . TRBV25-1 . TRBJ2-5
CSVAQGNSNQPQHF TGCAGCGTTGCACAGGGAAATAGCAATCAGCCCCAGCATTTT . TRBV29-1 . TRBJ1-5
CATSRQTTNTGELFF TGTGCCACCAGTCGACAGACCACGAACACCGGGGAGCTGTTTTTT . TRBV24-1 . TRBJ2-2
CASSVDDLRYGGLADEQFF TGTGCCAGCAGCGTAGATGATCTTAGGTATGGGGGGCTAGCGGATGAGCAGTTCTTC once TRBV9 . TRBJ2-1
CASSFRASINF TGTGCCAGCAGCTTTCGAGCCTCAATTAACTTC . TRBV5-6 . TRBJ2-7
CASSMINRVSMNTEAFF TGTGCCAGTAGTATGATCAACAGAGTATCCATGAACACTGAAGCTTTCTTT . TRBV19 . TRBJ1-1
CASSLSGSTGELFF TGTGCCAGCAGCTTATCAGGCAGCACCGGGGAGCTGTTTTTT . TRBV7-2 . TRBJ2-2